Below are 21 T cell receptor beta chains sequenced from a single sample in a study of blood T cell repertoires in COVID-19. Produced via immunoSEQ multiplex PCR; TCRdb's table is partial and in-frame only. Here the sample spans roughly 63,000 clones, around 89% being singletons. The sample comprised peripheral blood. The receptors here all came from a man in his fifties or sixties with acute or convalescent COVID-19.

The chain couples TRBV7-2 to TRBJ1-1; D is undetermined. Trimming removed 3 bases at V and 1 base at J, with 6 bases between. CDR3 length: 13 residues. Germline CDR1 is SGHTA and CDR2 is FQGNSA. The CDR3 here is CASSFGPNTEAFF. For the CDR3, the DNA is TGTGCCAGCAGCTTTGGCCCGAACACTGAAGCTTTCTTT. The complete variable domain, with remaining parts taken from reference TRBV7-2 and TRBJ1-1, reads GAGVSQSPSNKVTEKGKDVELRCDPISGHTALYWYRQSLGQGLEFLIYFQGNSAPDKSGLPSDRFSAERTGGSVSTLTIQRTQQEDSAVYLCASSFGPNTEAFFGQGTRLTVV.

The genes are TRBV4-3 and TRBJ2-1; TRBD2 matches 9 bases. The J segment lost 0 bases and the V segment lost 2 bases, leaving 5 bases of the junction unmatched. Germline CDR1 LGHNA, CDR2 YSLEER. The CDR3 has 17 amino acids. CDR3 sequence reads: CASSQRLAVSSYNEQFF. The CDR3 DNA reads as TGCGCCAGCAGCCAAAGACTAGCGGTGAGCTCCTACAATGAGCAGTTCTTC.

The count of this clone is one. The chain is built from TRBV28 and TRBJ1-1, with D possibly matching TRBD1 (6 bases). The CDR3 loop spans 14 amino acids. Trimming removed 6 bases from V and 3 bases from J, with 14 bases in between. Germline CDR1 reads MDHEN; CDR2 reads SYDVKM. The DNA for the CDR3 is TGTGCCAGCAGGCAACAGGGATTTCACACTGAAGCTTTCTTT. This encodes CASRQQGFHTEAFF.

The chain recombines TRBV6-6 with TRBJ2-2, with D possibly matching TRBD2 (5 bases). Per the germline V gene, CDR1 is MNHNY and CDR2 is SVGAGI (reference sequence). V was pared by 2 bases and J by 2 bases, with 9 bases between. This CDR3 is 15 amino acids long. CDR3 DNA: TGTGCCAGCAGTTACGCGGGTGTCAACACCGGGGAGCTGTTTTTT. It codes for CASSYAGVNTGELFF.

CDR3 sequence: CASSLLAGSRYEQYF. The DNA for the CDR3 is TGCGCCAGCAGCTTGCTTGCGGGGTCACGCTACGAGCAGTACTTC. J is TRBJ2-7 and V is TRBV5-1, with D possibly TRBD2 on 6 matching bases. Looked up from germline, CDR1 is SGHRS and CDR2 is YFSETQ. V was pared by 1 base and J by 3 bases, with 14 bases between. This CDR3 has 15 amino acids.

V and J are TRBV7-8 and TRBJ1-5, with 7 bases aligning to TRBD1. After removal of 0 bases from V and 2 bases from J, the junction contained 4 bases not matched to a gene. This CDR3 region has 16 residues. Germline values: CDR1 SGHVS, CDR2 FQNEAQ. The CDR3 sequence is CASSLARGPGNQPQHF. CDR3 DNA sequence: TGTGCCAGCAGCTTAGCGAGGGGGCCCGGCAATCAGCCCCAGCATTTT.

V and J are TRBV14 and TRBJ2-7; 10 bases match TRBD1. The germline gives CDR1 SGHDN, CDR2 FVKESK. The CDR3 spans 15 residues. V was clipped by 3 bases and J by 3 bases; unmatched bases: 5. The CDR3 DNA sequence: TGTGCCAGCAGCCAGGGGACAGGGGCCGGCTACGAGCAGTACTTC. Its translation: CASSQGTGAGYEQYF.

The chain combines TRBV25-1 with TRBJ1-2; possibly TRBD1 for D (5 bases). Per germline, CDR1 MGHDK and CDR2 SYGVNS. V was trimmed by 4 bases and J by 4 bases, leaving 16 bases between them. The CDR3 sequence is 15 residues long. Here the CDR3 reads CASSGQGDVGYGYTF. The CDR3, as DNA: TGTGCCAGCAGTGGTCAGGGTGACGTCGGCTATGGCTACACCTTC.

This clone was seen only once. This chain joins TRBV4-1 and TRBJ2-1; 8 positions agree with TRBD2. The CDR3 spans 16 residues. CDR1 and CDR2 from the germline V gene are MGHRA and YSYEKL. V was clipped by 0 bases and J by 4 bases; unmatched bases: 5. CDR3 protein: CASSQEASGSYNEQFF. The CDR3 coding sequence is TGCGCCAGCAGCCAAGAAGCGAGCGGGAGTTACAATGAGCAGTTCTTC.

The rearrangement uses TRBV6-2 or TRBV6-3 and TRBJ2-7; TRBD2 aligns across 15 bases. The CDR3 loop spans 15 amino acids. Unmatched junction bases numbered 3, after V lost 5 bases and J lost 4 bases. In germline, CDR1 is MNHEY, CDR2 SVGEGT. The CDR3 nucleotides are TGTGCCAGCAGTGTAGGGACTAGCGGGAGGTACGAGCAGTACTTC. As protein: CASSVGTSGRYEQYF.

CDR3 amino acids: CASSQGIYNEQFF. As DNA, the CDR3 is TGCGCCAGCAGCCAGGGCATCTACAATGAGCAGTTCTTC. V is TRBV4-3 and J is TRBJ2-1; no clear D. The CDR3 extends over 13 amino acids. V shed 3 bases and J shed 3 bases, with 6 bases lying between them. Germline V CDR1 and CDR2: LGHNA, YSLEER.

V and J are TRBV19 and TRBJ1-4; D is ambiguous. CDR3 length: 13 residues. V was clipped by 5 bases and J by 5 bases, with 9 bases between them. Looked up from germline, CDR1 is LNHDA and CDR2 is SQIVND (reference sequence). The DNA of the CDR3 is TGTGCCAGTAGTCCGTTCCTAAATGAAAAACTGTTTTTT. This translates into CASSPFLNEKLFF.

The gene calls are TRBV6-1 and TRBJ1-1; 9 bases match TRBD1. Germline CDR1 and CDR2: MNHNS and SASEGT. The CDR3 covers 16 residues. V dropped 5 bases and J dropped 0; count of bases not matched to a gene: 7. The CDR3 sequence: CASSKGTGRMNTEAFF. CDR3 DNA sequence: TGTGCCAGCAGTAAAGGGACAGGGAGAATGAACACTGAAGCTTTCTTT.

This clone was counted only a few times. The J gene is TRBJ2-7, the V gene TRBV29-1; TRBD1 agrees at 7 bases. Germline lookup yields CDR1 SQVTM and CDR2 ANQGSEA. The CDR3 contains 15 residues. With V trimmed by 1 base and J by 2 bases, 8 bases remained unmatched. As DNA, the CDR3 is TGCAGCGTTGAAGGAGAGACAGGGAGCCCCTACGAGCAGTACTTC. Encoded protein: CSVEGETGSPYEQYF.

The J gene is TRBJ1-1, the V gene TRBV18, with 7 bases aligning to TRBD1. Germline V gene lookup returns CDR1 KGHSH and CDR2 LQKENI. Trimming cost V 1 base and J 0 bases; bases outside gene matches: 11. The CDR3 contains 18 residues. CDR3 sequence: CASSPLVYSTGVNTEAFF. In nucleotides, the CDR3 is TGTGCCAGCTCACCACTGGTTTACTCCACAGGGGTGAACACTGAAGCTTTCTTT.

The genes are TRBV28 and TRBJ1-5; D is uncertain. This CDR3 is 13 amino acids long. Germline-derived CDR1 and CDR2 are MDHEN and SYDVKM. Trimming took 2 bases from V and 4 from J, leaving 6 bases between them. This CDR3 is CASSLPGNQPQHF. The CDR3 bases are TGTGCCAGCAGTTTACCCGGGAATCAGCCCCAGCATTTT.

This clone was recorded only once. J is TRBJ2-2 and V is TRBV29-1; D remains unclear. This CDR3 spans 13 amino acids. V was cut by 1 base and J by 6 bases, with 9 bases left in between. Germline CDR1 SQVTM, CDR2 ANQGSEA. The CDR3, as DNA: TGCAGCGTTGAAGGCAGGAAGGCCGGGGAGCTGTTTTTT. It yields the protein CSVEGRKAGELFF.

The chain has TRBV21-1 and TRBJ2-7; the table names TRBD2, a call not compared with the DNA. TRBV21-1 is given as a pseudogene. This CDR3 is built from 14 residues. CDR3 sequence: CASSTLRPGGQQYF. The CDR3 DNA reads as TGTGCCAGCAGCACACTAAGACCGGGAGGACAACAGTACTTC.

The chain links TRBV6-1 to TRBJ1-4; a possible D gene is TRBD1 (5 bases). The CDR3 length is 17 residues. The V gene's germline CDR1 is MNHNS and CDR2 SASEGT. Trimming removed 3 bases at V and 4 bases at J, with 18 bases between. The DNA of the CDR3 is TGTGCCAGCAGTGATAGTAGAGAGTGGGGGGGTAATGAAAAACTGTTTTTT. It encodes CASSDSREWGGNEKLFF.

The V and J genes are TRBV4-3 and TRBJ1-4; 7 bases map to TRBD1. The CDR3 extends over 16 amino acids. V lost 2 bases to trimming and J lost 4 bases; unmatched junction nucleotides: 7. Germline V gives CDR1 LGHNA, CDR2 YSLEER. CDR3 in amino acids: CASSQRPTGHNEKLFF. The CDR3 DNA reads as TGCGCCAGCAGCCAACGCCCGACAGGGCATAATGAAAAACTGTTTTTT.

The gene calls are TRBV6-6 and TRBJ2-7; D not certain. This CDR3 is 14 amino acids long. Trimming cost V 7 bases and J 2 bases, with 15 bases left between them. Germline V gene data show CDR1 as MNHNY and CDR2 as SVGAGI (reference sequence). Here the CDR3 reads CASTPPGSTYEQYF. In DNA, the CDR3 is TGTGCCAGCACTCCCCCGGGTTCTACCTACGAGCAGTACTTC.